This TCR beta chain was identified during a study of PD-L1 blockade in urothelial cancer listed by TCRdb under 2017. In terms of the full investigation: All patients started therapy around 2014 and received atezolizumab 1,200 mg intravenously every 3 weeks. An exploratory multi-omic analysis was conducted of the somatic, immune and clinical correlates of response to PD-L1 blockade with atezolizumab in urothelial cancer. Blood samples gave a median of approximately 150,000 T cells and under 85,000 unique TCRs, with a median clonality of approximately 0.08. Blood samples were analyzed at two time points: 3 weeks after treatment start (second dose) and 6 weeks after treatment start. In the same patients, pretreatment tumors underwent whole exome sequencing and RNA sequencing in addition to TCR sequencing. About 85% of the roughly 29 patients were males with bladder-origin urothelial cancer, and about 60% of the 29 reported a prior smoking history. Patients had an ECOG performance status of 0 or 1 and had received between 0 and 3 prior chemotherapy regimens. Approximately 30 patients had pretreatment blood TCR-seq, some 25 had at least one posttreatment blood collection, and some 25 had tumor TCR-seq. Durable clinical benefit was defined as progression-free survival longer than 6 months, and TCR features were also tested against progression-free and overall survival. Pretreatment tumor samples, along with matched peripheral blood collected serially before and after atezolizumab treatment, underwent TCR sequencing. Durable clinical benefit was achieved by nine patients and was not achieved by 20 patients. The research as a whole found: Patients with durable benefit showed greater expansion of tumor-associated TCR clones in peripheral blood 3 weeks after starting treatment (n of about 20, p = 0.022). Small sample size (n ≈ 29) and many exploratory analyses mean the results are intended to be hypothesis-generating. A pretreatment peripheral blood TCR clonality below the median was linked to improved progression-free and overall survival.

The CDR3 sequence holds 15 residues, the cysteine and phenylalanine included. Of all the DNA, just the CDR3 is kept, 45 bases in frame from base 1. V loses 3 bases at its end and J loses 7 bases; junction bases beyond the gene matches: 5. The germline V gene specifies MDHEN as CDR1 and SYDVKM as CDR2. Each PCR received spiked-in synthetic TCR analog templates so that absolute template abundance could be estimated from read counts. Using the immunoSEQ assay, TCRbeta CDR3 regions were amplified from genomic DNA with bias-controlled V and J gene primers. Sequencing of rearranged TCRbeta segments was done at approximately 20X coverage. The original methods were these. Sequencing errors were corrected by clustering and CDR3s were annotated against IMGT to assign V, D and J genes. Only productive TCRbeta rearrangements were used in downstream analyses, excluding out-of-frame or stop-codon sequences. Clonality was calculated as one minus the Shannon entropy normalized by the log of the number of unique productive sequences. Fisher's exact test with Benjamini-Hochberg correction, using a cutoff of adjusted p below 0.01, was how clones that differed between time points or between blood and tumor were identified. Entries here come from immuneACCESS through TCRdb and include only in-frame sequences with V and J called. Some clones fail to appear in such tables; in the studies checked, an unresolved V gene covers under half of the shortfall, and the cause of the remainder is unknown. From that table come the V and J calls and clone size; the DNA was used to work out D and trimming. This sample is represented by about 41,000 clones; under 90% of them were singletons. The ten largest clones add up to less than 20% of the sample.

This clone has more than one count but fewer than ten. Which antigen it targets is not known. Qualities for individual bases were not recorded, and no much larger clone is one base off. A cohort of approximately 31 patients with locally advanced or metastatic urothelial carcinoma, treated at Memorial Sloan Kettering on a trial protocol, was included. Peripheral blood mononuclear cells were collected from each patient pretreatment and during treatment, giving between 1 and 8 total time points per patient. The Qiagen DNeasy Blood extraction kit was used to purify genomic DNA from total PBMCs and tumor samples. PBMCs were collected pretreatment and during treatment, and were isolated and stored as previously described.

The receptor was isolated from a man in his sixties with urothelial cancer. The input for sequencing was PBMCs, taken around atezolizumab (anti-PD-L1) treatment. The chain was built from TRBV28 and TRBJ2-1, with 11 central nucleotides matching TRBD2. The nucleotide sequence is given as TGTGCCAGCAGTTTGCTAGCGGGGGGCAAAAATGAGCAGTTCTTC. Translated, this is CASSLLAGGKNEQFF. Beyond the CDR3, the reference TRBV28 and TRBJ2-1 genes provide the residues; the full variable domain reads: DVKVTQSSRYLVKRTGEKVFLECVQDMDHENMFWYRQDPGLGLRLIYFSYDVKMKEKGDIPEGYSVSREKKERFSLILESASTNQTSMYLCASSLLAGGKNEQFFGPGTRLTVL.